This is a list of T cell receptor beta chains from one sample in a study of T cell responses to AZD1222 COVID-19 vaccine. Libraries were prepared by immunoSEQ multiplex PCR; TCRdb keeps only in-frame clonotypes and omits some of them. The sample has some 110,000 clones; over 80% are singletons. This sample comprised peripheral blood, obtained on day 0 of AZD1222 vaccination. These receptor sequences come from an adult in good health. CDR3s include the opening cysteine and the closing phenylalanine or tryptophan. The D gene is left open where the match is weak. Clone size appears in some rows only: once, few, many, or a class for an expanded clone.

CASSSYGSGSTGELFF TGTGCCAGCAGCTCTTATGGTAGCGGATCCACCGGGGAGCTGTTTTTT TRBV7-2 16 TRBJ2-2 . .
CASSFGTGEYGYTF TGCGCCAGCAGCTTCGGGACAGGGGAATATGGCTACACCTTC TRBV5-1 14 TRBJ1-2 . TRBD1
CASSWGLDTEAFF TGTGCCAGCAGTTGGGGGCTAGACACTGAAGCTTTCTTT TRBV2 13 TRBJ1-1 . .
CAISEIVGAPGDTIYF TGTGCCATCAGTGAAATTGTGGGGGCTCCCGGGGACACCATATATTTT TRBV10-3 16 TRBJ1-3 . .
CASSLEGRRNTEAFF TGTGCCAGCAGCTTAGAGGGGAGACGCAACACTGAAGCTTTCTTT TRBV7-2 15 TRBJ1-1 . .
CASSFGGKGIYEQYF TGTGCCAGCAGTTTCGGCGGAAAAGGTATCTACGAGCAGTACTTC TRBV27 15 TRBJ2-7 . .
CASSFSPGQQLYF TGTGCCAGCAGCTTCTCCCCTGGGCAGCAGCTCTACTTC TRBV9 13 TRBJ2-5 . .
CSASKVTLETQYF TGCAGTGCTAGTAAAGTTACTCTAGAGACCCAGTACTTC TRBV20-1 13 TRBJ2-5 . .
CASSQERADSYTF TGTGCCAGCAGCCAAGAGAGGGCGGATAGCTACACCTTC TRBV4-2 13 TRBJ1-2 once .
CASSIDSSYVEQYF TGTGCCAGCAGTATCGACTCCTCCTATGTCGAGCAGTACTTC TRBV6-5 14 TRBJ2-7 . .
CASSSTGLGYEQYF TGTGCCAGCAGCTCGACAGGACTAGGCTACGAGCAGTACTTC TRBV7-9 14 TRBJ2-7 . .
CASSLAPTGFSYEQYF TGTGCCAGCAGCTTAGCACCGACAGGTTTCTCCTACGAGCAGTACTTC TRBV7-2 16 TRBJ2-7 . .
CASSLRGTTNEKLFF TGCGCCAGCAGCTTAAGGGGAACAACTAATGAAAAACTGTTTTTT TRBV5-1 15 TRBJ1-4 few .
CASRQGRNQPQHF TGTGCCAGCAGACAGGGGCGAAATCAGCCCCAGCATTTT TRBV2 13 TRBJ1-5 . TRBD1
CATSEGQGRTGELFF TGTGCCACCAGTGAAGGACAGGGGCGGACCGGGGAGCTGTTTTTT TRBV24-1 15 TRBJ2-2 once TRBD1
CASSLDNYSYEQYF TGTGCCAGCAGCTTAGACAACTATTCCTACGAGCAGTACTTC TRBV7-9 14 TRBJ2-7 . .
CASSPSGGGAIYGYTF TGTGCCAGCAGTCCCTCCGGGGGGGGCGCGATCTATGGCTACACCTTC TRBV27 16 TRBJ1-2 . .
CASSSPDLWSYGYTF TGTGCCAGCAGCTCACCGGACCTATGGAGCTATGGCTACACCTTC TRBV5-8 15 TRBJ1-2 . .
CASSKTSGGLTDTQYF TGTGCCAGCAGCAAGACTAGCGGGGGACTCACAGATACGCAGTATTTT TRBV11-3 16 TRBJ2-3 . TRBD2
CASSVPLQEAFF TGTGCCAGCAGCGTACCTCTCCAGGAAGCTTTCTTT TRBV9 12 TRBJ1-1 . .
CASSLAGLAGADTQYF TGCGCCAGCAGCTTGGCTGGTCTAGCGGGGGCAGATACGCAGTATTTT TRBV5-1 16 TRBJ2-3 few TRBD2
CASSNNLDDRNGYTF TGTGCCAGCAGCAACAATTTGGATGATAGGAATGGCTACACCTTC TRBV7-6 15 TRBJ1-2 . .
CATSDFCGQGSGNTIYF TGTGCCACCAGTGATTTTTGTGGACAGGGCAGTGGAAACACCATATATTTT TRBV24-1 17 TRBJ1-3 . TRBD1
CASRRDTDYEQYF TGTGCCAGCAGGAGGGACACCGACTACGAGCAGTACTTC TRBV7-9 13 TRBJ2-7 . .
CASNILTGGTGYTF TGTGCCAGCAACATTCTGACAGGGGGCACTGGCTACACCTTC TRBV2 14 TRBJ1-2 . TRBD1
CASSSGRGHNSPLHF TGCGCCAGCAGCTCCGGGAGGGGCCATAATTCACCCCTCCACTTT TRBV5-1 15 TRBJ1-6 . .
CASSQESSSGNTIYF TGCGCCAGCAGCCAAGAGTCAAGCTCTGGAAACACCATATATTTT TRBV4-1 15 TRBJ1-3 . .
CASSFGAGLSYGYTF TGTGCCAGCAGCTTCGGAGCCGGACTATCTTATGGCTACACCTTC TRBV7-2 15 TRBJ1-2 once .
CASSQHRGSSYNSPLHF TGTGCCAGCAGTCAACACAGGGGGAGCTCCTATAATTCACCCCTCCACTTT TRBV6-6 17 TRBJ1-6 few TRBD1
CASRGGQGRNTEAFF TGTGCCAGCAGGGGTGGACAGGGAAGGAACACTGAAGCTTTCTTT TRBV5-6 15 TRBJ1-1 . TRBD1
CASSFLGAHEQYF TGTGCCAGCAGTTTCCTAGGGGCCCACGAGCAGTACTTC TRBV12-3/TRBV12-4 13 TRBJ2-7 . .
CASSVGTSGGDTQYF TGTGCCAGCAGTGTCGGGACTAGCGGGGGAGATACGCAGTATTTT TRBV6-4 15 TRBJ2-3 . TRBD2